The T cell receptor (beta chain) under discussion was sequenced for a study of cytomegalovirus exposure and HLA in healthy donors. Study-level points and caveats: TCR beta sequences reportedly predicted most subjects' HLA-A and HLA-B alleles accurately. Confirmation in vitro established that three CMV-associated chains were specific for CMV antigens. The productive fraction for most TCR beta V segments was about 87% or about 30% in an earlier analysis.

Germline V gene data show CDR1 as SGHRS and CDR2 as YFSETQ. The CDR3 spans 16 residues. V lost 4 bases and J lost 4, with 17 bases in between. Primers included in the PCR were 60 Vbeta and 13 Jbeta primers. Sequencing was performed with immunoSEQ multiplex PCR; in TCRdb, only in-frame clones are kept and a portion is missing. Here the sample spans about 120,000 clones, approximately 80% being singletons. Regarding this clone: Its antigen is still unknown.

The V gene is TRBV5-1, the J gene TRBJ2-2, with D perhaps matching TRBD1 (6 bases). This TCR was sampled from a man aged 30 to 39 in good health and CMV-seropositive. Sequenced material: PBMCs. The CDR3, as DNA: TGCGCCAGCAGCGACTCCGGGACATCGGTCACCGGGGAGCTGTTTTTT. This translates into CASSDSGTSVTGELFF.